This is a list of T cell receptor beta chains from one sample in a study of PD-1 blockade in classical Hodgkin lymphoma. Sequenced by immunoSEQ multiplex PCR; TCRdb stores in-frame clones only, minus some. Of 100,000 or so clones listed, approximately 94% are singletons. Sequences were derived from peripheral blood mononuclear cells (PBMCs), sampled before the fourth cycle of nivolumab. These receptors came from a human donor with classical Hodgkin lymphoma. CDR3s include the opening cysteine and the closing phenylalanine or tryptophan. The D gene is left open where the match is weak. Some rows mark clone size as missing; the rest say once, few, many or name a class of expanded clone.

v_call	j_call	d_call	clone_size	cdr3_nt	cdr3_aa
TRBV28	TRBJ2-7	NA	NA	TGTGCCAGCCCTAGTTCTACAGGGAATAATGGGGACGAGCAGTACTTC	CASPSSTGNNGDEQYF
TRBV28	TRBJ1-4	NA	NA	TGTGCCAGCAGCCGTCCGAGTCGAGGAGAAAAACTGTTTTTT	CASSRPSRGEKLFF
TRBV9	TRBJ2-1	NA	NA	TGTGCCAGCAGCGTAGGCACCCACAATGAGCAGTTCTTC	CASSVGTHNEQFF
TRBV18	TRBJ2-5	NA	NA	TGTGCCAGCTCACCAACCAGTGAGACAGAGACCCAGTACTTC	CASSPTSETETQYF
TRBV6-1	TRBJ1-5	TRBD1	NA	TGTGCCAGCAGTGCCCGGGACAGGGGGTATCAGCCCCAGCATTTT	CASSARDRGYQPQHF
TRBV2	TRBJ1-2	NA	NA	TGTGCCAGCAGTGAACAGTGGGAGGATGGCTACACCTTC	CASSEQWEDGYTF
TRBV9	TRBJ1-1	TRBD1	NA	TGTGCCAGCAGCATTTCAGGGGGGGGCACTGAAGCTTTCTTT	CASSISGGGTEAFF
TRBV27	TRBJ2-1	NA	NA	TGTGCCAGCAGTTTATCGGAGGGGACCTACAATGAGCAGTTCTTC	CASSLSEGTYNEQFF
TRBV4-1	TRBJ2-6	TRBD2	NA	TGCGCCAGCAGCCCAGGACTAGCTGGTGGGTCTGGGGCCAACGTCCTGACTTTC	CASSPGLAGGSGANVLTF
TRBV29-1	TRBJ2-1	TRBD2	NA	TGCAGCGTTGATGGGACTAGCGGGAGTGTTTACAATGAGCAGTTCTTC	CSVDGTSGSVYNEQFF
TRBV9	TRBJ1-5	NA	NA	TGTGCCAGCAGCGTAACCGGGACAATGGGCCAGCCCCAGCATTTT	CASSVTGTMGQPQHF
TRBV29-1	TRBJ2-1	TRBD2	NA	TGCAGCGTAGGGGGACTAGCGGGAAACAATGAGCAGTTCTTC	CSVGGLAGNNEQFF
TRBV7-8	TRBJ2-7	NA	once	TGTGCCAGCAGCCTACCATTCAGTGTCCGGGACGAGCAGTACTTC	CASSLPFSVRDEQYF
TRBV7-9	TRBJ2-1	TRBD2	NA	TGTGCCAGCAGACGTACTAGCGGGAGGGAATTTGTATCCTACAATGAGCAGTTCTTC	CASRRTSGREFVSYNEQFF
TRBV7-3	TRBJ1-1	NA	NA	TGTGCCAGCAGCTTAGGCAGGAACACTGAAGCTTTCTTT	CASSLGRNTEAFF
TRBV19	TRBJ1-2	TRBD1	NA	TGTGCCAGTAGTATAGGACTTCGACAGGGGGCGATCTATGGCTACACCTTC	CASSIGLRQGAIYGYTF
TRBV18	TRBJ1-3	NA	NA	TGTGCCAGCTCACCAGCCCCATTGCCCTCTGGAAACACCATATATTTT	CASSPAPLPSGNTIYF
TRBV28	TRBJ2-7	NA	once	TGTGCCAGCAGTTTAGAACAGGGCTACGAGCAGTACTTC	CASSLEQGYEQYF
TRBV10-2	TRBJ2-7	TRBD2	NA	TGCGCCAGCAGTGAACTAGCGGCGACCTACGAGCAGTACTTC	CASSELAATYEQYF
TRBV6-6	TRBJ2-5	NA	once	TGTGCCAGCAGTTACTCGGGCCAGACCCAGTACTTC	CASSYSGQTQYF
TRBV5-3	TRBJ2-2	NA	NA	TGTGCCAGAAGCCACACTCCCCATCTTGATCCCACCGGGGAGCTGTTTTTT	CARSHTPHLDPTGELFF
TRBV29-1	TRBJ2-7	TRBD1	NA	TGCAGCGTTGTGCAGGGGGCGCCTCCCTACGAGCAGTACTTC	CSVVQGAPPYEQYF
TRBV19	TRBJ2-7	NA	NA	TGTGCCAGTAGTATAGCGCACAAGAGCTCCTACGAGCAGTACTTC	CASSIAHKSSYEQYF
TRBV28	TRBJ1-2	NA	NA	TGTGCCAGCACCATTGAGGGGGGGTACTATGGCTACACCTTC	CASTIEGGYYGYTF
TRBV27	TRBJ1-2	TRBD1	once	TGTGCCAGCAGTACAGGGGAATCGGGTTTTGGCTACACCTTC	CASSTGESGFGYTF
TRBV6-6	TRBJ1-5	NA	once	TGTGCCAGCAGGGACAGCCGGAATCAGCCCCAGCATTTT	CASRDSRNQPQHF
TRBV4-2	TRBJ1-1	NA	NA	TGTGCCAGCAGCCAAGAGTTGCCAGAACCGAACACTGAAGCTTTCTTT	CASSQELPEPNTEAFF
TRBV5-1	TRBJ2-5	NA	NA	TGCGCCAGCAATCCAATTTCCGTAGAGACCCAGTACTTC	CASNPISVETQYF
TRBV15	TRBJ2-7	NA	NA	TGTGCCACCAGCAGTTGGACTGCCTCCTACGAGCAGTACTTC	CATSSWTASYEQYF
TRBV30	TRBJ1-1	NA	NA	TGTGCCCACTCCGCCGGGAACGGTGAAGCTTTCTTT	CAHSAGNGEAFF
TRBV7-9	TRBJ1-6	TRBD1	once	TGTGCCAGCAGTTCTCGACAGGGGCCCAATTCACCCCTCCACTTT	CASSSRQGPNSPLHF
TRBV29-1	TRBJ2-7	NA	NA	TGCAGCGTTGTGGCGACAGCGTACTACGAGCAGTACTTC	CSVVATAYYEQYF
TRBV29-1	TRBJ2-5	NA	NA	TGCAGCGTTGCTTTCCAGCCCCAAGAGACCCAGTACTTC	CSVAFQPQETQYF
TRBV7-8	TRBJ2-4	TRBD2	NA	TGTGCCAGCAGCCCTACGGGACTAGCGGGAGAGCAGAACATTCAGTACTTC	CASSPTGLAGEQNIQYF
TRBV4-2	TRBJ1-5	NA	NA	TGTGCCAGCAGCCAAGAACGGGAGGAAACCCAGCCCCAGCATTTT	CASSQEREETQPQHF
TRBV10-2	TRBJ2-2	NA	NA	TGCGCCAGCAGTGTTTTACCTACATACACCGGGGAGCTGTTTTTT	CASSVLPTYTGELFF
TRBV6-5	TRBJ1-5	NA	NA	TGTGCCAGCAGGCTCTCAGGGTATAGCAATCAGCCCCAGCATTTT	CASRLSGYSNQPQHF
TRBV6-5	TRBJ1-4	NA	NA	TGTGCCAGCCAACCTAATCCAACTAATGAAAAACTGTTTTTT	CASQPNPTNEKLFF
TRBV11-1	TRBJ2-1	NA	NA	TGTGCCAGCAGCTTCATGGACAATGAGCAGTTCTTC	CASSFMDNEQFF
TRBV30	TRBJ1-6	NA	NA	TGTGCCTGGATCTCTGCCGGGGGTCGGATCAATTCACCCCTCCACTTT	CAWISAGGRINSPLHF
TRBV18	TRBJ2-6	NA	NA	TGTGCCAGCTCACCATCAGGAGACTCTGGGGCCAACGTCCTGACTTTC	CASSPSGDSGANVLTF
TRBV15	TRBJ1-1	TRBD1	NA	TGTGCCACCGGACTGGACAGGGGGGCGAACACTGAAGCTTTCTTT	CATGLDRGANTEAFF
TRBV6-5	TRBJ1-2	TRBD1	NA	TGTGCCAGCACCCCCCGACAGGGGAGCGATGGCTACACCTTC	CASTPRQGSDGYTF
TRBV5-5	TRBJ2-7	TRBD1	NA	TGTGCCAGCAGCCCGGGACAGGGGGCTCCCACCTACGAGCAGTACTTC	CASSPGQGAPTYEQYF
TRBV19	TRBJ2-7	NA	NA	TGTGCCAGTAGTATGGCGGGACATAGCTCCTACGAGCAGTACTTC	CASSMAGHSSYEQYF
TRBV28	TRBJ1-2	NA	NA	TGTGCCAGCAGTTTATTTTATTGGGACACCAAGGAGGACTATGGCTACACCTTC	CASSLFYWDTKEDYGYTF
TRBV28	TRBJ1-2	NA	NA	TGTGCCAGCAGTTCGGGCAGGAACTATGGCTACACCTTC	CASSSGRNYGYTF
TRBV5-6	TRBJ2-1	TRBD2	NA	TGTGCCAGCAGCGATGGGACTAGCGGGACCAATGAGCAGTTCTTC	CASSDGTSGTNEQFF
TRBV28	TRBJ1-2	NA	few	NA	CASSILDYGYTF
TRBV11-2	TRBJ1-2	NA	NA	TGTGCCAGCAGCTTAGTAGGGGATGGCTACACCTTC	CASSLVGDGYTF
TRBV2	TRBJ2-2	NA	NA	TGTGCCAGCAGTGAAAGTCTGCCCGGGGAGCTGTTTTTT	CASSESLPGELFF
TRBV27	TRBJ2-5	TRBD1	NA	TGTGCCAGCATCCCGGGACAGGGGGTGAAGACCCAGTACTTC	CASIPGQGVKTQYF
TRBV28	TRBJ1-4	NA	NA	TGTGCCAGCACTCAGGGTGGCGGGGAAAAACTGTTTTTT	CASTQGGGEKLFF
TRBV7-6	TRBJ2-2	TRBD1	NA	TGTGCCAGCAGCTTAATACAGGACAGGGTCACCGGGGAGCTGTTTTTT	CASSLIQDRVTGELFF